A single sample gave rise to the 29 T cell receptor beta chains below, sequenced in a study of patients and donors after allogeneic stem cell transplantation. TCRdb re-called the RT-PCR reads through MiXCR, storing one row per CDR3 protein. Of 410,000 or so distinct CDR3 sequences listed, about a sixth are singletons. The source material was blood, either unsorted or a sorted T cell fraction (not recorded which). The receptors shown here come from a human donor who was either an allogeneic HSCT recipient or a stem cell or donor lymphocyte infusion donor (not recorded which). It is not recorded whose cells these are; they may come from a transplant donor.

The chain links TRBV7-3 to TRBJ2-1, with TRBD2 matching 12 bases. Per the germline V gene, CDR1 is SGHTA and CDR2 is FQGTGA. Trimming removed 4 bases from V and 6 bases from J; junction bases left unmatched: 7. This CDR3 contains 16 residues. The CDR3 DNA reads TGTGCCAGCAGCTCCCCGGGACTAGCGGGTCTCAATGAGCAGTTCTTC. Residues: CASSSPGLAGLNEQFF.

V gene TRBV11-2 combines with J gene TRBJ1-1; 8 bases map to TRBD1. This CDR3 comprises 15 residues. The V and J ends lost 5 bases and 4 bases, in that order; junction bases with no gene match: 9. Germline V gene data show CDR1 as SGHAT and CDR2 as FQNNGV. CDR3 in amino acids: CASSRGQGASTEAFF. CDR3 coding DNA: TGTGCCAGCAGCAGGGGGCAGGGGGCAAGCACTGAAGCTTTCTTT.

The chain recombines TRBV6-5 with TRBJ1-6, with D uncertain. This CDR3 contains 17 residues. Germline CDR1 MNHEY, CDR2 SVGAGI. V lost 0 bases, J lost 0 bases, and 9 bases lay in between. CDR3 coding DNA: TGTGCCAGCAGTTACTCGTTAGGGAGCTCCTATAATTCACCCCTCCACTTT. Translation gives CASSYSLGSSYNSPLHF.

This clonotype turned up a few times. The chain recombines TRBV3-1 with TRBJ1-2; D remains ambiguous. With 2 bases removed from V and 4 bases from J, the gap between germline ends came to 17 bases. This CDR3 has 16 amino acids. Germline assignment: CDR1 LGHDT and CDR2 YNNKEL (reference sequence). The CDR3 region is CASSQPGRAPFYGYTF. The DNA of the CDR3 is TGTGCCAGCAGCCAACCGGGTCGAGCTCCGTTCTATGGCTACACCTTC.

The CDR3 reads CASSHMDSLGANVLTF. The CDR3 coding sequence is TGTGCCAGCAGCCATATGGACAGTCTGGGGGCCAACGTCCTGACTTTC. This chain connects TRBV7-2 to TRBJ2-6; TRBD1 is a possible D gene (6 bases). V was clipped by 5 bases and J by 4 bases, with 15 bases between them. Germline CDR1 SGHTA, CDR2 FQGNSA. CDR3 length: 16 amino acids. Full variable domain (outside the CDR3, taken from reference TRBV7-2 and TRBJ2-6): GAGVSQSPSNKVTEKGKDVELRCDPISGHTALYWYRQSLGQGLEFLIYFQGNSAPDKSGLPSDRFSAERTGGSVSTLTIQRTQQEDSAVYLCASSHMDSLGANVLTFGAGSRLTVL.

The rearrangement joins TRBV3-1 to TRBJ2-7; maybe TRBD2 (5 bases). This CDR3 is 16 amino acids long. In germline, CDR1 is LGHDT, CDR2 YNNKEL (reference sequence). Trimming left V 2 bases short and J 7 bases short, with 21 bases between. The CDR3 DNA reads as TGTGCCAGCAGCCAATCCAAGCCGGGGTCAGCGCGGGAGCAGTACTTC. It is translated as CASSQSKPGSAREQYF.

The chain joins TRBV9 to TRBJ2-7; D unresolved. V lost 2 bases and J lost 6, with 21 bases in between. The CDR3 has 16 residues. Per germline, CDR1 SGDLS and CDR2 YYNGEE. In DNA form, the CDR3 reads TGTGCCAGCAGCGTCGGCCTTCCACCAAATCCGGCCGAGCAGTACTTC. Encoded protein: CASSVGLPPNPAEQYF.

With respect to this clonotype: This may arise from a read error, as a much more abundant clone is one base away. The conserved phenylalanine or tryptophan normally closing the CDR3 is absent here, so this likely arose from a read error. This chain uses TRBV5-1 with TRBJ2-1; D is perhaps TRBD1 or TRBD2 (6 bases each). V lost 4 bases to trimming and J lost 5 bases, with 13 bases between them. The germline CDR1 and CDR2 sequences are SGHRS and YFSETQ. This CDR3 region has 14 residues. The CDR3 loop reads CASSTGASHNEQFS. CDR3 sequence (DNA): TGCGCCAGCAGCACGGGGGCATCACACAATGAGCAGTTCTCC.

The rearrangement joins TRBV12-3 or TRBV12-4 to TRBJ1-3; D gene uncertain. CDR3 length: 14 residues. Deletions cut 3 bases from V and 0 bases from J, with 6 bases between. As DNA, the CDR3 is TGTGCCAGCAGTTTTAGGGTCTCTGGAAACACCATATATTTT. Its protein product is CASSFRVSGNTIYF.

The chain carries TRBV7-2 and TRBJ2-7; a possible D gene is TRBD2 (6 bases). Trimming took off 5 bases at V and 6 bases at J, with 14 bases between the two ends. Looked up from germline, CDR1 is SGHTA and CDR2 is FQGNSA. The CDR3 runs 13 residues. The CDR3 DNA follows: TGTGCCAGCAGCCCTCGGCGGGGTCCCGAGCAGTACTTC. Its translation: CASSPRRGPEQYF.

In this sample, this clonotype turned up a few times. The V and J genes are TRBV4-1 and TRBJ2-3, with D tentatively TRBD2 (6 bases). The V and J ends lost 4 bases and 2 bases respectively, with 19 bases between them. Germline CDR1 MGHRA, CDR2 YSYEKL. The length of the CDR3 is 17 residues. CDR3 sequence (DNA): TGCGCCAGCAGCCGCTGGGGTCCTAGCGTTTTCACAGATACGCAGTATTTT. Translation: CASSRWGPSVFTDTQYF.

This clonotype was seen only a few times. The gene calls are TRBV30 and TRBJ1-4; TRBD1 matches 7 bases. This CDR3 is built from 14 residues. The V gene end was trimmed by 8 bases and the J gene end by 3 bases; junction bases not matched to a gene: 9. In germline, CDR1 is GTSNPN, CDR2 SVGIG (reference sequence). DNA for the CDR3: TGTGCCGCCAACGAGGGACAGTCTAATGAAAAACTGTTTTTT. Translation gives CAANEGQSNEKLFF.

V gene TRBV11-2 combines with J gene TRBJ2-7, with 9 bases identical to TRBD1. CDR3 length equals 18 residues. Germline V gives CDR1 SGHAT, CDR2 FQNNGV. The J segment lost 0 bases and the V segment lost 0 bases, leaving 9 bases of the junction unmatched. CDR3 region: CASSLEAGQGRSSYEQYF. In DNA form, the CDR3 reads TGTGCCAGCAGCTTAGAAGCGGGACAGGGCAGATCCTCCTACGAGCAGTACTTC.

In its sample, this clonotype was seen a few times. This chain joins TRBV5-1 and TRBJ2-3; 12 bases fit TRBD2. With V trimmed by 2 bases and J by 6 bases, 7 bases remained unmatched. Germline CDR1 is SGHRS and CDR2 is YFSETQ. This CDR3 contains 16 residues. The CDR3 DNA is TGCGCCAGCAGCTTAAGACTAGCGGGGGTCCGGGATACGCAGTATTTT. Protein sequence: CASSLRLAGVRDTQYF.

This chain uses TRBV7-3 with TRBJ2-1; D may be TRBD2 (7 bases). V was cut by 2 bases and J by 12 bases, with 14 bases left in between. This CDR3 is 13 amino acids long. CDR1 is SGHTA and CDR2 is FQGTGA in the germline V gene. Here the CDR3 reads CASSLGGARSQFF. CDR3 coding DNA: TGTGCCAGCAGCTTAGGGGGGGCCCGGTCGCAGTTCTTC.

Written as DNA, the CDR3 is TGTGCCAGCAGCCGATCCTCCCCGGGGGGGACAGCCTATAATTCACCCCTCCACTTT. Protein product: CASSRSSPGGTAYNSPLHF. The chain combines TRBV11-1 with TRBJ1-6; TRBD1 matches 7 bases. This CDR3 has 19 residues. The junction had 15 bases not matched to a gene; V was cut back by 5 bases and J by 2 bases. Germline loops: CDR1 SGHAT, CDR2 FQDESV (reference sequence).

The sample holds a few counts of this clonotype. The chain combines TRBV28 with TRBJ2-7, with 11 bases matching TRBD1. Germline-derived CDR1 and CDR2 are MDHEN and SYDVKM. This CDR3 spans 14 amino acids. V was pared by 6 bases and J by 6 bases, with 7 bases of the junction left unmatched. The DNA for the CDR3 is TGTGCCAGCAGCGTTACCGGGACAGGGGGCGAGCAGTACTTC. Residues: CASSVTGTGGEQYF.

In this sample, this clonotype turned up once. The chain couples TRBV15 to TRBJ2-5; 9 bases are a match to TRBD2. CDR1 LNHNV and CDR2 YYDKDF come from the germline V gene (reference sequence). The V segment lost 1 base and the J segment 1 base; nucleotides outside the gene matches: 13. CDR3 size: 19 residues. The CDR3 loop reads CATSRAQGGLAGVQETQYF. The CDR3 DNA follows: TGTGCCACCAGCAGAGCCCAGGGTGGGTTAGCGGGGGTCCAAGAGACCCAGTACTTC. Based on the CDR3 plus reference TRBV15 and TRBJ2-5, the full variable domain is DAMVIQNPRYQVTQFGKPVTLSCSQTLNHNVMYWYQQKSSQAPKLLFHYYDKDFNNEADTPDNFQSRRPNTSFCFLDIRSPGLGDTAMYLCATSRAQGGLAGVQETQYFGPGTRLLVL.

This clonotype was recorded many times. The J gene is TRBJ1-2, the V gene TRBV5-1; D not certain. The CDR3 runs to 14 residues. V lost 5 bases to trimming and J lost 8 bases, with 19 bases between them. Germline lookup yields CDR1 SGHRS and CDR2 YFSETQ. The chain's CDR3 is CASRTGDSVPGYTF. The CDR3 coding sequence is TGCGCCAGCAGAACTGGGGATTCAGTCCCAGGCTACACCTTC.

CDR3 sequence: CASSYSGQGKYEQYF. The CDR3 nucleotides are TGTGCCAGCAGTTACTCGGGACAGGGGAAATACGAGCAGTACTTC. The genes are TRBV6-2 or TRBV6-3 and TRBJ2-7, with TRBD1 identical over 10 bases. CDR1 and CDR2 (germline): MNHEY, SVGEGT. The V gene end was trimmed by 0 bases and the J gene end by 4 bases; junction bases not matched to a gene: 3. CDR3 length: 15 amino acids.

The chain links TRBV7-2 to TRBJ2-3; D remains ambiguous. Germline CDR1 reads SGHTA; CDR2 reads FQGNSA. The CDR3 length is 17 residues. The V end lost 1 base, the J end lost 1 base, and 15 bases lay between the germline ends. CDR3 nucleotides: TGTGCCAGCAGCTTAGTAATACCCCGTCGGGGCACAGATACGCAGTATTTT. This gives the protein CASSLVIPRRGTDTQYF. Full variable domain (remainder filled in from reference TRBV7-2 and TRBJ2-3): GAGVSQSPSNKVTEKGKDVELRCDPISGHTALYWYRQSLGQGLEFLIYFQGNSAPDKSGLPSDRFSAERTGGSVSTLTIQRTQQEDSAVYLCASSLVIPRRGTDTQYFGPGTRLTVL.

This clonotype showed up just a few times. The chain couples TRBV7-9 to TRBJ1-3; no definite D call. Trimming cost V 4 bases and J 4 bases, with 8 bases left between them. CDR1 SEHNR and CDR2 FQNEAQ come from the germline V gene (reference sequence). CDR3 size: 13 residues. CDR3 amino acids: CASSSLTGNTIYF. As DNA, the CDR3 is TGTGCCAGCAGCTCCCTCACCGGAAACACCATATATTTT. The complete variable domain, with remaining parts taken from reference TRBV7-9 and TRBJ1-3, reads DTGVSQNPRHKITKRGQNVTFRCDPISEHNRLYWYRQTLGQGPEFLTYFQNEAQLEKSRLLSDRFSAERPKGSFSTLEIQRTEQGDSAMYLCASSSLTGNTIYFGEGSWLTVV.

A few counts support this clonotype. This chain connects TRBV12-3 or TRBV12-4 to TRBJ2-6; D call uncertain. The CDR3 contains 16 residues. The V end lost 3 bases, the J end lost 0 bases, and 9 bases lay between the germline ends. The CDR3 coding sequence is TGTGCCAGCAGTTTTGACGGAACCTCTGGGGCCAACGTCCTGACTTTC. This codes for CASSFDGTSGANVLTF.

The V gene is TRBV7-9, the J gene TRBJ1-2, with 7 bases lining up with TRBD1. The CDR3 contains 13 residues. V was pared by 5 bases and J by 7 bases, with 7 bases of the junction left unmatched. CDR1 is SEHNR and CDR2 is FQNEAQ in the germline V gene (reference sequence). CDR3 coding DNA: TGTGCCAGCAGCACAACAGGGGAGGGTGGCTACACCTTC. Protein sequence: CASSTTGEGGYTF.

Points on this clonotype: An end of the junction differs from the germline gene, which may be a read error. This chain's CDR3 is CSTGQAPNF. CDR3 coding DNA: TGCAGTACCGGCCAGGCCCCTAACTTC. This chain uses TRBV20-1 with TRBJ1-2; D is unresolved. Per germline, CDR1 DFQATT and CDR2 SNEGSKA (reference sequence). There are 9 residues in the CDR3.

This clonotype was recorded a few times. The chain recombines TRBV3-1 with TRBJ2-3; 8 bases are a match to TRBD2. Germline V gene sequence: CDR1 LGHDT, CDR2 YNNKEL (reference sequence). V was clipped by 2 bases and J by 0 bases; unmatched bases: 4. CDR3 length: 16 residues. In nucleotides, the CDR3 is TGTGCCAGCAGCCAAAGGCGGGGGGCTAGCACAGATACGCAGTATTTT. This translates into CASSQRRGASTDTQYF.

This clonotype was counted at least ten times. J is TRBJ2-1 and V is TRBV29-1; 9 nucleotides agree with TRBD2. The CDR3 runs 13 residues. CDR1 is SQVTM and CDR2 is ANQGSEA in the germline V gene. CDR3 in amino acids: CTTDGGGGNEQFF. The CDR3 region has the DNA TGCACCACGGACGGCGGGGGGGGAAATGAGCAGTTCTTC.

The V gene is TRBV14, the J gene TRBJ2-7; a weak D match, TRBD2 (8 bases). V dropped 4 bases and J dropped 9 bases, with 25 bases sitting between them. Germline values: CDR1 SGHDN, CDR2 FVKESK. The CDR3 has 16 residues. The CDR3 region has the DNA TGTGCCAGCAGCCTCGGGGACAGCGGGGGTATTTGGGGGCAGTACTTC. This sequence encodes CASSLGDSGGIWGQYF.

The chain employs TRBV2 and TRBJ2-7; the D gene is possibly TRBD2 (6 bases). Germline assignment: CDR1 SNHLY and CDR2 FYNNEI. The CDR3 has 13 residues. Trimming left V 3 bases short and J 2 bases short, with 8 bases between. This chain's CDR3 is CASSEREAYEQYF. CDR3 DNA: TGTGCCAGCAGTGAGCGGGAAGCCTACGAGCAGTACTTC.